Presented here are 19 T cell receptor beta chains from one specimen sequenced in a study of tissue T cells after allogeneic stem cell transplantation. Assay used: immunoSEQ multiplex PCR; TCRdb lists only in-frame clones, some missing. Of thousands of clones listed, 31% are singletons. The time point was: mouse harvest day 14 after allogeneic transplant. Tail vein injection delivered 10^7 T-cell-depleted bone marrow cells and 10^6 splenic CD5+ T cells. The specimen was skin. The receptor set was obtained from a female BALB/c mouse given C57BL/6 T cells with graft-versus-host disease after an allogeneic hematopoietic cell transplant.

Concerning this clone itself: Genes here carry mouse names. The read finishes 1 residue shy of the CDR3 end, and the germline J gene is used to complete it. This chain links TRBV26 with TRBJ2-5, with 7 nucleotides matching TRBD2. Unmatched junction bases numbered 3, after V lost 3 bases and J lost 3 bases. The CDR3 spans 14 residues. Per germline, CDR1 KGHPV and CDR2 FQNQEV (reference sequence). The CDR3 DNA, read in part, is TGTGCCAGCAGTCTAATGGGGGGTCAAGACACCCAGTAC. Protein product: CASSLMGGQDTQY. The whole CDR3 protein is CASSLMGGQDTQYF.

This clone counts as medium-sized. Here the gene names and germline are mouse. From the germline J gene comes the end of the CDR3, since the read stops 1 residue before it. The gene calls are TRBV13-1 and TRBJ1-1; D is ambiguous. The V gene's germline CDR1 is NSHNY and CDR2 SYGAGN. The CDR3 is 13 residues long. V lost 0 bases and J 5 bases, leaving 8 bases between the germline ends. The CDR3 sequence is CASSDAAQTEVFF. CDR3 DNA, as far as it was read: TGTGCCAGCAGTGATGCAGCCCAGACAGAAGTCTTC.

This clone was observed a handful of times. Gene names are the mouse ones. The read terminates 1 residue ahead of where the CDR3 ends, so the germline J gene completes it. This chain links TRBV31 with TRBJ1-2; 10 positions agree with TRBD1. Germline V lookup: CDR1 GKSSPN, CDR2 SITVG. Losses at the gene ends were 0 bases for V and 4 bases for J; bases not matched to a gene: 2. This CDR3 is 14 amino acids long. The covered CDR3 bases are TGTGCCTGGAGTCTTGGGACAGGGGTCTCCGACTACACC. The encoded protein is CAWSLGTGVSDYT. The CDR3 in its entirety is CAWSLGTGVSDYTF. The variable domain in full, completed from reference TRBV31 and TRBJ1-2, reads AQTIHQWPVAEIKAVGSPLSLGCTIKGKSSPNLYWYWQATGGTLQQLFYSITVGQVESVVQLNLSASRPKDDQFILSTEKLLLSHSGFYLCAWSLGTGVSDYTFGSGTRLLVI.

In this sample, this clone turned up a few times. Gene names denote mouse genes. The DNA read from the CDR3 is TGTGCCAGGACTTATAACTATGCTGAGCAGTTC. It encodes CARTYNYAEQF. The complete CDR3 reads CARTYNYAEQFF. The chain combines TRBV19 with TRBJ2-1; unclear D gene. Read data end 1 residue before the CDR3 end; the end is taken from the germline J gene. This CDR3 is 12 amino acids long. Germline V gene lookup returns CDR1 FNHDT and CDR2 SITEND (reference sequence). V lost 8 bases and J 0 bases, leaving 6 bases between the germline ends.

A remark on this clone: Germline and genes here are mouse. Read data end 1 residue before the CDR3 end; the end is taken from the germline J gene. The V and J genes are TRBV4 and TRBJ2-7, with 10 nucleotides matching TRBD2. This CDR3 contains 14 residues. V shed 4 bases and J 4 bases; nucleotides not matched to a gene: 4. Germline values: CDR1 LGHDT, CDR2 YNNKQL (reference sequence). CDR3 residues: CASSFGTGVYEQYF. CDR3 DNA (partial): TGTGCCAGCAGCTTCGGGACTGGGGTGTATGAACAGTAC.

This clone has only a few counts. Genes here carry mouse names. With the read ending 1 residue before the CDR3 end, the germline J gene is used to fill in that end. V is TRBV19 and J is TRBJ2-1; D remains ambiguous. Per the germline V gene, CDR1 is FNHDT and CDR2 is SITEND (reference sequence). Trimming removed 0 bases at V and 3 bases at J, with 7 bases between. The CDR3 totals 14 residues. CDR3 DNA (partial): TGTGCCAGCAGTATAGACACAGTCTATGCTGAGCAGTTC. It translates to CASSIDTVYAEQF. In full, the CDR3 is CASSIDTVYAEQFF.

This clone was seen only a few times. Genes and germline are mouse. With the read ending 1 residue before the CDR3 end, the germline J gene is used to fill in that end. V and J are TRBV23 and TRBJ2-2; TRBD1 was called by the table and not checked on the DNA. CDR3 length equals 17 residues. In germline, CDR1 is KGHTA, CDR2 FQNQQP. CDR3 region: CSSSQVPGQGNTGQLYF. The sequenced part of the CDR3 DNA is TGCTCCAGCAGTCAGGTCCCGGGACAGGGGAACACCGGGCAGCTCTAC.

By its share, this clone is medium-sized. The gene symbols are mouse symbols. The read finishes 1 residue shy of the CDR3 end, and the germline J gene is used to complete it. The rearrangement uses TRBV26 and TRBJ1-2; D uncertain. The CDR3 runs to 13 residues. The germline V gene has CDR1 KGHPV and CDR2 FQNQEV (reference sequence). With 6 bases removed from V and 0 bases from J, the gap between germline ends came to 8 bases. The CDR3 region is CASRLTTNSDYTF. The CDR3 bases that were read are TGTGCCAGCAGGCTGACAACAAACTCCGACTACACC. The variable domain in full, with the rest retrieved from reference TRBV26 and TRBJ1-2, is NSKVIQTPRYLVKGQGQKAKMRCIPEKGHPVVFWYQQNKNNEFKFLINFQNQEVLQQIDMTEKRFSAECPSNSPCSLEIQSSEAGDSALYLCASRLTTNSDYTFGSGTRLLVI.

In this sample, this clone turned up a few times. The genes and germline here are from mouse. The observed sequence ends 1 residue before the CDR3 terminus, with the missing tail filled in from the germline J gene. V usage is TRBV13-1 and J usage is TRBJ2-5; 11 positions agree with TRBD2. The V gene end was trimmed by 3 bases and the J gene end by 4 bases; junction bases not matched to a gene: 1. The CDR3 is 14 amino acids. Germline-derived CDR1 and CDR2 are NSHNY and SYGAGN. CDR3 region: CASSVTGGEDTQYF. Partial CDR3 DNA: TGTGCCAGCAGTGTGACTGGGGGGGAAGACACCCAGTAC.

A few counts support this clone. Germline and genes here are mouse. The read terminates 1 residue before the CDR3 end, so the remaining end is supplied by the germline J gene. The V gene is TRBV2, the J gene TRBJ1-2; D might be TRBD1 (6 bases). The length of the CDR3 is 14 residues. Trimming shortened V by 1 base and J by 1 base, and 7 bases separated the two germline ends. CDR1 is LGHNA, CDR2 YSYQKL, per germline. CDR3 sequence reads: CASSQAQGNSDYTF. The sequenced CDR3 bases are TGTGCCAGCAGCCAAGCACAGGGAAACTCCGACTACACC.

On this clone itself: The gene symbols are mouse symbols. Sequencing ends 1 residue short of the CDR3 end; the germline J gene provides the rest. V usage is TRBV26 and J usage is TRBJ2-7; maybe TRBD2 (5 bases). This CDR3 has 12 residues. CDR1 is KGHPV and CDR2 is FQNQEV in the germline V gene (reference sequence). The V and J ends lost 3 bases and 6 bases respectively, with 9 bases between them. CDR3 loop: CASSLWEAEQYF. The DNA read from the CDR3 is TGTGCCAGCAGTCTCTGGGAGGCTGAACAGTAC.

This clone was picked up a small number of times. The listed genes are named as in mouse. Coverage ceases 1 residue before the CDR3 finishes, and the germline J gene fills in the end. The chain links TRBV26 to TRBJ2-1; 7 positions agree with TRBD1. V lost 10 bases, J lost 0 bases, and 9 bases stayed unmatched. The V gene's germline CDR1 is KGHPV and CDR2 FQNQEV (reference sequence). The CDR3 contains 15 residues. The CDR3 reads CATALTGYNYAEQFF. The CDR3 DNA, read in part, is TGTGCCACCGCTCTGACAGGGTATAACTATGCTGAGCAGTTC. Filled out from reference TRBV26 and TRBJ2-1, the complete variable domain reads NSKVIQTPRYLVKGQGQKAKMRCIPEKGHPVVFWYQQNKNNEFKFLINFQNQEVLQQIDMTEKRFSAECPSNSPCSLEIQSSEAGDSALYLCATALTGYNYAEQFFGPGTRLTVL.

With regard to this clone: The gene symbols are mouse symbols. The read terminates 1 residue ahead of where the CDR3 ends, so the germline J gene completes it. The chain uses TRBV26 and TRBJ2-4; either TRBD1 or TRBD2 may supply D (6 bases each). V lost 4 bases to trimming and J lost 8 bases, with 13 bases between them. The CDR3 length is 13 residues. CDR1 is KGHPV and CDR2 is FQNQEV in the germline V gene (reference sequence). The covered CDR3 bases are TGTGCCAGCAGTCACAGGGAGGGGGGCACCTTGTAC. Its translation: CASSHREGGTLY. The CDR3 as a whole reads CASSHREGGTLYF.

This clone has a handful of counts. Genes and germline come from the mouse. Sequencing ends 1 residue short of the CDR3 end; the germline J gene provides the rest. J is TRBJ2-4 and V is TRBV23; the D call in the table, TRBD1, was not verified against the DNA. The CDR3 loop spans 14 amino acids. CDR1 is KGHTA and CDR2 is FQNQQP in the germline V gene. The CDR3 sequence: CSSSHHNSQNTLYF. Incomplete CDR3 DNA: TGCTCCAGCAGTCACCACAATAGTCAAAACACCTTGTAC.

Remarks on this clone: The genes and germline here are from mouse. The CDR3 end lies 1 residue beyond the end of the read and is filled in from the germline J gene. V usage is TRBV26 and J usage is TRBJ1-6, with a possible D match to TRBD1 (5 bases). TRBJ1-6 is classed as an ORF, of uncertain function. CDR1 is KGHPV, CDR2 FQNQEV, per germline (reference sequence). CDR3 size: 13 residues. Trimming removed 6 bases at V and 10 bases at J, with 13 bases between. This chain's CDR3 is CASRPRDGSPLYF. CDR3 DNA, as far as it was read: TGTGCCAGCAGACCCAGGGATGGGTCGCCCCTCTAC.

A few counts support this clone. Mouse names are used for the genes. The read halts 1 residue ahead of the CDR3 end, with the missing end drawn from the germline J gene. The rearrangement links TRBV26 to TRBJ2-7; tentative D call: TRBD1 (6 bases). The ends were cut back, 6 bases at V and 6 bases at J, with 12 bases in the middle. The CDR3 runs to 12 residues. Germline CDR1 and CDR2: KGHPV and FQNQEV (reference sequence). CDR3 sequence: CASSPGRGEQYF. CDR3 bases read: TGTGCCAGCAGCCCCGGCAGGGGTGAACAGTAC.

This clone is judged medium-sized. Mouse names are used for the genes. The missing CDR3 end, 1 residue past where the read stops, is filled in from the germline J gene. This chain uses TRBV26 with TRBJ1-4; 11 bases agree with TRBD1. CDR3 length: 15 residues. The V and J ends lost 3 bases and 5 bases, in that order; junction bases with no gene match: 2. Germline assignment: CDR1 KGHPV and CDR2 FQNQEV (reference sequence). This chain's CDR3 is CASSLGTGGNERLFF. Partial CDR3 DNA: TGTGCCAGCAGTCTTGGGACAGGGGGAAACGAAAGATTATTT.

Within the sample, this clone is medium-sized. Mouse germline and gene names are used. The CDR3 end falls 1 residue outside the read, so it is completed with the germline J gene. The V gene is TRBV26, the J gene TRBJ2-2; the D gene is possibly TRBD2 (6 bases). There are 16 residues in the CDR3. CDR1 KGHPV and CDR2 FQNQEV come from the germline V gene (reference sequence). V was trimmed by 6 bases and J by 1 base, leaving 15 bases between them. The sequenced part of the CDR3 DNA is TGTGCCAGCAGCCCCTTGGCGGGGGGAAACACCGGGCAGCTCTAC. This sequence encodes CASSPLAGGNTGQLY. The full CDR3 protein reads CASSPLAGGNTGQLYF.

This clone has more than one count but fewer than ten. Gene names and germline refer to mouse. The observed sequence ends 1 residue before the CDR3 terminus, with the missing tail filled in from the germline J gene. This chain links TRBV23 with TRBJ2-1; the table's D call, TRBD2, was not checked against the DNA. Per the germline V gene, CDR1 is KGHTA and CDR2 is FQNQQP. The CDR3 loop spans 14 amino acids. The CDR3 here is CSSSRLANYAEQFF. The part of the CDR3 DNA that was read is TGCTCCAGCAGCCGACTGGCCAACTATGCTGAGCAGTTC. The full variable domain, rest sourced from reference TRBV23 and TRBJ2-1, is DAAVTQKPRYLIKMKGQEAEMKCIPEKGHTAVFWYQQKQSKELKFLIYFQNQQPLDQIDMVKERFSAVCPSSSLCSLGIRTCEAEDSALYLCSSSRLANYAEQFFGPGTRLTVL.